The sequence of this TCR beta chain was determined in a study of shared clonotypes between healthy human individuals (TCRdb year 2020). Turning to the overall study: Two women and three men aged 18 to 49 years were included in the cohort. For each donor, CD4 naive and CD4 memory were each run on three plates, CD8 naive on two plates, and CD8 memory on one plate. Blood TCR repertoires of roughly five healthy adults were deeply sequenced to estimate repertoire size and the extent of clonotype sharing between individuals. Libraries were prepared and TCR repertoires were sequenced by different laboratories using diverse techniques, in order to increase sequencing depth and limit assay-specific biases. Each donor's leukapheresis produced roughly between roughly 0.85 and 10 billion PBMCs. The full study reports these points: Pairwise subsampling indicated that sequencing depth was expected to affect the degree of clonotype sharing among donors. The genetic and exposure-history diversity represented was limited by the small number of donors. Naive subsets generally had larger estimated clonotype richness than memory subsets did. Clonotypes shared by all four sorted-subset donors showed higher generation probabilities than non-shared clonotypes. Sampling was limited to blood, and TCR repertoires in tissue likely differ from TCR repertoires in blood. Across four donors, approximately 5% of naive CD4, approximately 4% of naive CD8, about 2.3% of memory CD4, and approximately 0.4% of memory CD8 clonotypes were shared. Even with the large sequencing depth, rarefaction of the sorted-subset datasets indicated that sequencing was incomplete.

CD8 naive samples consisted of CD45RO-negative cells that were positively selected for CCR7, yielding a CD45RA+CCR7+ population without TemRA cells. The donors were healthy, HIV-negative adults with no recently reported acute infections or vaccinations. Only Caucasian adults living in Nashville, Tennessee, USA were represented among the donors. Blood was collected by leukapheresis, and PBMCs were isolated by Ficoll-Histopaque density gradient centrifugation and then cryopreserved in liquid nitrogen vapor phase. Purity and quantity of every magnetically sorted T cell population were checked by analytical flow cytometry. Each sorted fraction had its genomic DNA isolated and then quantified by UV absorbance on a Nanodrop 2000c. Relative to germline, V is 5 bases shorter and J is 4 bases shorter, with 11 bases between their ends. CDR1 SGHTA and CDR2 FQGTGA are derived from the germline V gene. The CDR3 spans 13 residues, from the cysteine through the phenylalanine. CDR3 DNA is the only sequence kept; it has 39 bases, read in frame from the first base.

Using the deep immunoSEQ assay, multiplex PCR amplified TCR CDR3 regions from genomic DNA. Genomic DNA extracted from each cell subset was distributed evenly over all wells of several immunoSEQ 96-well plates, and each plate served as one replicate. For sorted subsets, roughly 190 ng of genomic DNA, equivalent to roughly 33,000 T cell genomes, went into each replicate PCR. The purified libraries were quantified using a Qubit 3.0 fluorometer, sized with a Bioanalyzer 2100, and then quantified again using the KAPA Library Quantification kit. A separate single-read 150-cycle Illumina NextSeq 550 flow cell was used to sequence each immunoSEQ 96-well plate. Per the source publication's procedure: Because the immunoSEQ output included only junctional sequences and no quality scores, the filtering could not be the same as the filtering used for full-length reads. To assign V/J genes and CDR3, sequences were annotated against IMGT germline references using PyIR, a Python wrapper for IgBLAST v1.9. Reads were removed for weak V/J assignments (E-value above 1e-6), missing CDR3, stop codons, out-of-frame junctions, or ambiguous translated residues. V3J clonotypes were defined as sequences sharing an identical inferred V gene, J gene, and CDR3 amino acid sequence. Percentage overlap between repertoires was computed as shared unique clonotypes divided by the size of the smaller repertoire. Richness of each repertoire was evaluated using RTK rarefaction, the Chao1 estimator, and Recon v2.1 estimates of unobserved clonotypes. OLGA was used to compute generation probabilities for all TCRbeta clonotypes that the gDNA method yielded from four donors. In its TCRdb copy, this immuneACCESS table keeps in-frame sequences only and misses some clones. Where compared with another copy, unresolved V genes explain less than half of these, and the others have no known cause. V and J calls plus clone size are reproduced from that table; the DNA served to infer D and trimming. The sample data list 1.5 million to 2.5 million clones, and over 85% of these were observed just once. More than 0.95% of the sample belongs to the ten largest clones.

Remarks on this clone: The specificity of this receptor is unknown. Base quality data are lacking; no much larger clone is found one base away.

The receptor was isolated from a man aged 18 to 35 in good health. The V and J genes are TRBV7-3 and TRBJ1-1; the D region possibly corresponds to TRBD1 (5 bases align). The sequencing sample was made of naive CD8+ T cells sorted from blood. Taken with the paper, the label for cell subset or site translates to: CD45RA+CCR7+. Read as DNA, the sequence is TGTGCCAGCAGCCCCGACAGCGGCACTGAAGCTTTCTTT. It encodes CASSPDSGTEAFF.